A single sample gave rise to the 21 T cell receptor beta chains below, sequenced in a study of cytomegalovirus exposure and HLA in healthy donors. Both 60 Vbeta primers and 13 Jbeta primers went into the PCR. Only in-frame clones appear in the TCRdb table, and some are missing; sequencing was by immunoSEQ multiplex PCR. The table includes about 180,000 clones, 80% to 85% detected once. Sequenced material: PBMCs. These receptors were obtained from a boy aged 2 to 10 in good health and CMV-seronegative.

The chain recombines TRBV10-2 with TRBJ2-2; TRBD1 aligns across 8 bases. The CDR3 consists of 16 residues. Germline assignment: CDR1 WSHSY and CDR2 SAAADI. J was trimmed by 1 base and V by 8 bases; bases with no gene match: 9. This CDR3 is CASLYNGQGNTGELFF. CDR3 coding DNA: TGCGCCAGCCTATATAATGGACAGGGGAACACCGGGGAGCTGTTTTTT.

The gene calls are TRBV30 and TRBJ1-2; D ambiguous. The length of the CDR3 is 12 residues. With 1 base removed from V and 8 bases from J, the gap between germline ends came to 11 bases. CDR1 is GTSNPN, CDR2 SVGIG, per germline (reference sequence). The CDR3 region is CAWSAEGGGYTF. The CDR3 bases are TGTGCCTGGAGTGCAGAGGGAGGCGGCTACACCTTC.

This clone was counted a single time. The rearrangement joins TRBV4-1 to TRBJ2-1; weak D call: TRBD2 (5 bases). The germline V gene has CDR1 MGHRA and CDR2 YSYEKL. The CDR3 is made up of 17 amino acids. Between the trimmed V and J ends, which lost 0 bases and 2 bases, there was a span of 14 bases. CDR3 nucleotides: TGCGCCAGCAGCCAAGACCAGTTCGGGGTGGCCTACAATGAGCAGTTCTTC. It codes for CASSQDQFGVAYNEQFF.

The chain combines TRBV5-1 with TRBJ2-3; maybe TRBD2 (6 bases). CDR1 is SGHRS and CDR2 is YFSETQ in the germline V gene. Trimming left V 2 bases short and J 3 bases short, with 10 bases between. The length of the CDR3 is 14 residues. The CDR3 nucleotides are TGCGCCAGCAGCTTCGGGGGAGTTACAGATACGCAGTATTTT. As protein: CASSFGGVTDTQYF.

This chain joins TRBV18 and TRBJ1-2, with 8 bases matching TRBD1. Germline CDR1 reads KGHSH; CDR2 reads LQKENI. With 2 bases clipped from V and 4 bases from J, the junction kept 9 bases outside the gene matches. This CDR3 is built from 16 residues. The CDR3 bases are TGTGCCAGCTCACCAAGACAGGGGAGGCCCCTCTATGGCTACACCTTC. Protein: CASSPRQGRPLYGYTF.

DNA for the CDR3: TGCGCCAGCAGCCAAGATCGAAATAGTCCGTACGAGCAGTACTTC. It is translated as CASSQDRNSPYEQYF. The rearrangement joins TRBV4-1 to TRBJ2-7, with D unresolved. The CDR3 extends over 15 amino acids. The V gene's germline CDR1 is MGHRA and CDR2 YSYEKL. Trimming cost V 0 bases and J 4 bases, with 13 bases left between them.

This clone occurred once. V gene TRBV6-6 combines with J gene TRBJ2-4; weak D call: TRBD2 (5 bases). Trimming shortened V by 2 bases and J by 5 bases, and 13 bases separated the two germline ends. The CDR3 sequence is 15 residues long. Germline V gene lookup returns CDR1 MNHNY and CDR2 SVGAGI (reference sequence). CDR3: CASSYGASLENIQYF. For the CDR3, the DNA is TGTGCCAGCAGTTACGGCGCTTCACTAGAAAACATTCAGTACTTC.

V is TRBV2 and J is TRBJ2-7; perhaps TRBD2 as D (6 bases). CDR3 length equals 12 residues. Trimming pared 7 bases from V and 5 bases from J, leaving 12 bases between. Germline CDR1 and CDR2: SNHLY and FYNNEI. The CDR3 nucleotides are TGTGCCAGCATCCACTGGGGGGACGAGCAGTACTTC. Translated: CASIHWGDEQYF.

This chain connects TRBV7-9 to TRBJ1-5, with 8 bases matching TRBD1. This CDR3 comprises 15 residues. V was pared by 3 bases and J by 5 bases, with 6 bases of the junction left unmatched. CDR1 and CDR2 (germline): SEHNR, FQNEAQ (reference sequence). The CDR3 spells CASSFDTGGHQPQHF. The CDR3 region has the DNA TGTGCCAGCAGCTTCGATACAGGGGGGCATCAGCCCCAGCATTTT.

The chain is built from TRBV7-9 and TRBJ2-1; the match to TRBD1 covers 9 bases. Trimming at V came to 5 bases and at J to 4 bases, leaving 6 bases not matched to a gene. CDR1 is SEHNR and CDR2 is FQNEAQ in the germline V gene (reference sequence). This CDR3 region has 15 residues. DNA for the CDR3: TGTGCCAGCAGCCCAAGGGACAGGGCGTACAATGAGCAGTTCTTC. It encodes CASSPRDRAYNEQFF.

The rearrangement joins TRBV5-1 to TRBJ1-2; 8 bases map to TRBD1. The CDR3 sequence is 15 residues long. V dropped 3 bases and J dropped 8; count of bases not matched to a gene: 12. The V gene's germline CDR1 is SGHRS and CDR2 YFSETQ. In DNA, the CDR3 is TGCGCCAGCAGCTCCGCCGGTGCACAGGGGGGCGGCTACACCTTC. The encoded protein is CASSSAGAQGGGYTF.

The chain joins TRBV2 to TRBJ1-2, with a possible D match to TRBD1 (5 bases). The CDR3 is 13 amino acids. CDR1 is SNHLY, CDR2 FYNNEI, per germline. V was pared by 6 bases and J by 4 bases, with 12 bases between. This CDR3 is CASRGGDLYGYTF. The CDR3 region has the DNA TGTGCCAGCAGGGGGGGGGACCTCTATGGCTACACCTTC.

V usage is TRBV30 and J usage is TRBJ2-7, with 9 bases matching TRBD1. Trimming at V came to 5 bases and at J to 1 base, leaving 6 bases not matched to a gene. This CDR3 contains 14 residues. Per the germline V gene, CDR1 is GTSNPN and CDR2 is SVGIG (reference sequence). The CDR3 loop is CAWGDRELSYEQYF. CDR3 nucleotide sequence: TGTGCCTGGGGGGACAGGGAGTTATCCTACGAGCAGTACTTC.

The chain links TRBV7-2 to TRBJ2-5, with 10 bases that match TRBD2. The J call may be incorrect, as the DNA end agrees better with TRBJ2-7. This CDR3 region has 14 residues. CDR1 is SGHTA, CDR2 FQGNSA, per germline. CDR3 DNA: TGTGCCAGCAGATGGAGCGGGAGGGCCTACGAGCAGTACTTC. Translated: CASRWSGRAYEQYF.

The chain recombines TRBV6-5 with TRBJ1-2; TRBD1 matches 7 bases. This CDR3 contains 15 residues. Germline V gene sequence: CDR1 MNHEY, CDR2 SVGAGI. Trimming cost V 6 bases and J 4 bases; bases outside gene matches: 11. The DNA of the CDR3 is TGTGCCAGCAGAAAGACAGGGCTCCCAGCCTATGGCTACACCTTC. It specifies CASRKTGLPAYGYTF.

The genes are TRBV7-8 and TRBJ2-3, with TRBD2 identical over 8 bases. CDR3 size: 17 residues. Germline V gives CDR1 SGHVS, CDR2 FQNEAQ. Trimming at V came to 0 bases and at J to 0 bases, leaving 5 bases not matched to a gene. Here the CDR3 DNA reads TGTGCCAGCAGCTTAGCGGGAACTAGCGGTAGCACAGATACGCAGTATTTT. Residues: CASSLAGTSGSTDTQYF.

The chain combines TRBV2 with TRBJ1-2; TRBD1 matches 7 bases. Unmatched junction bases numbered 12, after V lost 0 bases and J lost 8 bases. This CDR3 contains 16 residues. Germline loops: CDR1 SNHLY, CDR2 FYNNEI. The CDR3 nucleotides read TGTGCCAGCAGTGAAGCCATCTGGACAGGCAGCAAGGGCTACACCTTC. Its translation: CASSEAIWTGSKGYTF.

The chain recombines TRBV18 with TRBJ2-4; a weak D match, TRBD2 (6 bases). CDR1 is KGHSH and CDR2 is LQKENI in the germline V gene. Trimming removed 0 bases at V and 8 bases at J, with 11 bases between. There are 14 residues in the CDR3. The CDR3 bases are TGTGCCAGCTCACCACCGTCGGGGGAGGACATTCAGTACTTC. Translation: CASSPPSGEDIQYF. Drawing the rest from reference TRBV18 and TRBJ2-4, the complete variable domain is NAGVMQNPRHLVRRRGQEARLRCSPMKGHSHVYWYRQLPEEGLKFMVYLQKENIIDESGMPKERFSAEFPKEGPSILRIQQVVRGDSAAYFCASSPPSGEDIQYFGAGTRLSVL.

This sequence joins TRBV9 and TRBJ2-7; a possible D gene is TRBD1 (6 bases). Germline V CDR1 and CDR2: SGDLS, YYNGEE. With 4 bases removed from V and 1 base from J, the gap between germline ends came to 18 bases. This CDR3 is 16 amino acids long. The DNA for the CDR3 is TGTGCCAGCAGCTCCCCTACAGGGTCAGAATCCTACGAGCAGTACTTC. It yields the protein CASSSPTGSESYEQYF. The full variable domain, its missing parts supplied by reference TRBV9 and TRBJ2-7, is DSGVTQTPKHLITATGQRVTLRCSPRSGDLSVYWYQQSLDQGLQFLIQYYNGEERAKGNILERFSAQQFPDLHSELNLSSLELGDSALYFCASSSPTGSESYEQYFGPGTRLTVT.

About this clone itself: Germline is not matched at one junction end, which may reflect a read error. This chain's CDR3 is CSVEDRAGFDGYIF. The CDR3 coding sequence is TGCAGCGTTGAAGATCGGGCAGGGTTCGATGGCTACATCTTC. V and J are TRBV29-1 and TRBJ1-2; D is possibly TRBD1 (5 bases). The CDR3 totals 14 residues. Per germline, CDR1 SQVTM and CDR2 ANQGSEA.

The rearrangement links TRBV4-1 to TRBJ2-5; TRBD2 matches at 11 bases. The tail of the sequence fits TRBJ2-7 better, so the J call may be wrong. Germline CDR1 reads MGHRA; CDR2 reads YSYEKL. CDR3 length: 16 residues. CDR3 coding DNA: TGCGCCAGCAGCCAAGGAGGGACTAGCGGTGTCTACGAGCAGTACTTC. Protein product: CASSQGGTSGVYEQYF.